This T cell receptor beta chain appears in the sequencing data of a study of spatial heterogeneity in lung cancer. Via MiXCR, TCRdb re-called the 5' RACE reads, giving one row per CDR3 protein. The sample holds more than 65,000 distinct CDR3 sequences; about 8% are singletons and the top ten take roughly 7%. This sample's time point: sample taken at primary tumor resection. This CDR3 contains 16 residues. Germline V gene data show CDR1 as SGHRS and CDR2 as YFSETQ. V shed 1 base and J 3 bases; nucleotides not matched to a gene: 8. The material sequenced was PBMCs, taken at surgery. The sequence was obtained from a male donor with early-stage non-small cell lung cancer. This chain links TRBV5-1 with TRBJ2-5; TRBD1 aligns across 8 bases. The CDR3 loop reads CASSLQETTGEETQYF. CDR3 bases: TGCGCCAGCAGCTTGCAAGAAACGACAGGGGAAGAGACCCAGTACTTC.